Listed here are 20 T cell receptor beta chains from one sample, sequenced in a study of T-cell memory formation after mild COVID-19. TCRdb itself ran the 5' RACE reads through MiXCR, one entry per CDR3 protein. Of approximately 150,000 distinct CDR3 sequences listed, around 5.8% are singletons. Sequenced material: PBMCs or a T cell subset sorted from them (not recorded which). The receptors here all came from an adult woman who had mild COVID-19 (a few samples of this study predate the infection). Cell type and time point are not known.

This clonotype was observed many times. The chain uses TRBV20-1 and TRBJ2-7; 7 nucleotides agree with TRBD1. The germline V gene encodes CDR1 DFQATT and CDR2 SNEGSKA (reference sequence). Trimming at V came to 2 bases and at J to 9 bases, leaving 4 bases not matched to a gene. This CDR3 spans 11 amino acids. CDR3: CSARRQGGQYF. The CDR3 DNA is TGCAGTGCTAGACGACAGGGCGGGCAGTACTTC.

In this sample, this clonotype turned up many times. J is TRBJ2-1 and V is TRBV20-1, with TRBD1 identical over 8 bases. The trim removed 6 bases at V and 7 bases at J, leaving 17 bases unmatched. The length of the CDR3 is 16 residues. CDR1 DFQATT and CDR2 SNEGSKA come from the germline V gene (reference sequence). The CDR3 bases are TGCAGTGCCTTGGACAGGGCCCGGTCTGGGGGAAATGAGCAGTTCTTC. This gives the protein CSALDRARSGGNEQFF.

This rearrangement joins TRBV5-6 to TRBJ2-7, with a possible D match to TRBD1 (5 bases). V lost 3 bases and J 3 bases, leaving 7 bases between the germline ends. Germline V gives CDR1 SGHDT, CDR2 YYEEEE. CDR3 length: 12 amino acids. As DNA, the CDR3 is TGTGCCAGCAGCTACGACAGCTACGAGCAGTACTTC. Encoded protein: CASSYDSYEQYF. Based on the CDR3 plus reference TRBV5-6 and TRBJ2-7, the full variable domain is DAGVTQSPTHLIKTRGQQVTLRCSPKSGHDTVSWYQQALGQGPQFIFQYYEEEERQRGNFPDRFSGHQFPNYSSELNVNALLLGDSALYLCASSYDSYEQYFGPGTRLTVT.

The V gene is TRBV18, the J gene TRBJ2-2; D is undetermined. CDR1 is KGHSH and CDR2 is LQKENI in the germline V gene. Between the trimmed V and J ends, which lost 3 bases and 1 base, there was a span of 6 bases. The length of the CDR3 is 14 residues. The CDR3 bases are TGTGCCAGCTCACCGAGCCAGAACACCGGGGAGCTGTTTTTT. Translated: CASSPSQNTGELFF.

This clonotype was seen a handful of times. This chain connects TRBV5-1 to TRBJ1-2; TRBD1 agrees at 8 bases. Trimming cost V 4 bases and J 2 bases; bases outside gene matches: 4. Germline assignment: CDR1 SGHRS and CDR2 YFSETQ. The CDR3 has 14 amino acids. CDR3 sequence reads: CASSRDRRNYGYTF. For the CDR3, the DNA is TGCGCCAGCAGCCGGGACAGGAGGAACTATGGCTACACCTTC. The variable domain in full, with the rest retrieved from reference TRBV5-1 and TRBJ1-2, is KAGVTQTPRYLIKTRGQQVTLSCSPISGHRSVSWYQQTPGQGLQFLFEYFSETQRNKGNFPGRFSGRQFSNSRSEMNVSTLELGDSALYLCASSRDRRNYGYTFGSGTRLTVV.

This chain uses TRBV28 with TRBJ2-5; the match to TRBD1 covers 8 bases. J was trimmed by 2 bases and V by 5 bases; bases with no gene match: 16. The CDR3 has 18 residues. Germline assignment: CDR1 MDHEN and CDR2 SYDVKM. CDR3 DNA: TGTGCCAGCAGTCTGAACGTCGGACAGGGACGAGGACAAGAGACCCAGTACTTC. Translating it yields CASSLNVGQGRGQETQYF.

Written as DNA, the CDR3 is TGTGCCAGCAGCTTCTCCACCGGGGAGCTGTTTTTT. As protein: CASSFSTGELFF. The chain joins TRBV7-2 to TRBJ2-2; no clear D. Germline CDR1 and CDR2: SGHTA and FQGNSA. V was cut by 3 bases and J by 4 bases, with 3 bases left in between. The CDR3 has 12 amino acids. The whole variable domain, filled in from reference TRBV7-2 and TRBJ2-2, reads GAGVSQSPSNKVTEKGKDVELRCDPISGHTALYWYRQSLGQGLEFLIYFQGNSAPDKSGLPSDRFSAERTGGSVSTLTIQRTQQEDSAVYLCASSFSTGELFFGEGSRLTVL.

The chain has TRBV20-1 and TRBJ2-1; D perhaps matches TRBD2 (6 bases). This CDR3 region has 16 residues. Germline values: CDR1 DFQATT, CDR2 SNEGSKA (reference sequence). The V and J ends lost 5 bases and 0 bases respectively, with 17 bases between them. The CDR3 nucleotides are TGCAGTGCTTTAGATTCGGGACTCCCCTCCTACAATGAGCAGTTCTTC. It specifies CSALDSGLPSYNEQFF.

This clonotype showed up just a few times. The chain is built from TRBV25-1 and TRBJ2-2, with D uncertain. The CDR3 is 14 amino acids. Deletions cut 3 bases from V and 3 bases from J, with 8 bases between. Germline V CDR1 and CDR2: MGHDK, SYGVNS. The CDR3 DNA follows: TGTGCCAGCAGTGATCGACCTCACACCGGGGAGCTGTTTTTT. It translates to CASSDRPHTGELFF. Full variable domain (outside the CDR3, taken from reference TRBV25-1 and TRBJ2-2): EADIYQTPRYLVIGTGKKITLECSQTMGHDKMYWYQQDPGMELHLIHYSYGVNSTEKGDLSSESTVSRIRTEHFPLTLESARPSHTSQYLCASSDRPHTGELFFGEGSRLTVL.

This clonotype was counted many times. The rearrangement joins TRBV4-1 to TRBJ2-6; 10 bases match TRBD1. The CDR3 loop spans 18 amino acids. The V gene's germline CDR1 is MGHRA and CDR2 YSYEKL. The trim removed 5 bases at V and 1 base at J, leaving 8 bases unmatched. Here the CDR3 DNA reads TGCGCCAGCAGCGCCCGGACAGGGGGGGAATCTGGGGCCAACGTCCTGACTTTC. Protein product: CASSARTGGESGANVLTF.

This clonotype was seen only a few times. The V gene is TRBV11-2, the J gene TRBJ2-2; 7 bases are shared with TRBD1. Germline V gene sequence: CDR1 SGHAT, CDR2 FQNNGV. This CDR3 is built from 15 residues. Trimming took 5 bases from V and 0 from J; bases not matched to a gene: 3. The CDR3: CASSVGTANTGELFF. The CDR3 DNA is TGTGCCAGCAGCGTCGGGACAGCGAACACCGGGGAGCTGTTTTTT.

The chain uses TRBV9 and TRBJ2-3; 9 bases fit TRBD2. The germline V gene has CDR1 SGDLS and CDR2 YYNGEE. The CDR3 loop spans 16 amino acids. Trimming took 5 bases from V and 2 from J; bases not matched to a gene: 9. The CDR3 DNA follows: TGTGCCAGCAGTTACTCAGCGGGGGGCCTCACAGATACGCAGTATTTT. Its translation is CASSYSAGGLTDTQYF.

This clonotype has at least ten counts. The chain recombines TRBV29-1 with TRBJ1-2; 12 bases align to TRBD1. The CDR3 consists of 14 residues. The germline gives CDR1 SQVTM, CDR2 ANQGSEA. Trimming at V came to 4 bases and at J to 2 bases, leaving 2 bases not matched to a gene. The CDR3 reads CSVGGTGGNYGYTF. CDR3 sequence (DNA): TGCAGCGTTGGTGGGACAGGGGGCAACTATGGCTACACCTTC.

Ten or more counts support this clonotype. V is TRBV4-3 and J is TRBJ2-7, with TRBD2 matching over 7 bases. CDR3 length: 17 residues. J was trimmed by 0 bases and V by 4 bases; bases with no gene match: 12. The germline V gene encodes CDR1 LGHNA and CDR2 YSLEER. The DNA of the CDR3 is TGCGCCAGCAGCCGCAGAGGTGGCGGGAGTAACTCCTACGAGCAGTACTTC. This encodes CASSRRGGGSNSYEQYF.

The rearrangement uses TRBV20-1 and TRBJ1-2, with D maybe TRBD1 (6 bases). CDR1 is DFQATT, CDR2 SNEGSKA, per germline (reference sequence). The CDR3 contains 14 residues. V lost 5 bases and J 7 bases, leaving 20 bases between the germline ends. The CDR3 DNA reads TGCAGTGCTCGATCAGGCAGGGGCGCAGGTGGCTACACCTTC. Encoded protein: CSARSGRGAGGYTF.

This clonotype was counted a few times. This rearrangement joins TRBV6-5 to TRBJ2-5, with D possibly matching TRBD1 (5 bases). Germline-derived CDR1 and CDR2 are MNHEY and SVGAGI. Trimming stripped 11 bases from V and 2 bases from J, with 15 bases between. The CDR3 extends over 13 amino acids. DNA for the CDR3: TGTGCCGTCTCAGGGCCCCCTCAAGAGACCCAGTACTTC. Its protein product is CAVSGPPQETQYF.

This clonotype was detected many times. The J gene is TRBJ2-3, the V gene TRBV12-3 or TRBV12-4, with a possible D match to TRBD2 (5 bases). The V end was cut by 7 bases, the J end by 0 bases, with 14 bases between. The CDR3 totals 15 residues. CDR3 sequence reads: CASIPRGLSTDTQYF. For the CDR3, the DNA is TGTGCCAGCATCCCTCGGGGTCTTAGCACAGATACGCAGTATTTT.

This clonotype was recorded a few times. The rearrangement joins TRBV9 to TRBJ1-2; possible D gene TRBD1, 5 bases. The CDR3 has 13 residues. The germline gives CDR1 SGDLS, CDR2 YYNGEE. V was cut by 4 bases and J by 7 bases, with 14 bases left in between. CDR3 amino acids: CASSPNPGSGYTF. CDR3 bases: TGTGCCAGCAGCCCTAACCCAGGGTCTGGCTACACCTTC.

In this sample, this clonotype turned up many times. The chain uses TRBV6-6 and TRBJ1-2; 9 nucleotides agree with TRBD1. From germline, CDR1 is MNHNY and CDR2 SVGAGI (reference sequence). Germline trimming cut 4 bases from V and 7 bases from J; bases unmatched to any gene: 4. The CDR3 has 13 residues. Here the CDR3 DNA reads TGTGCCAGCAGTTCCAGACAGGGGGTTGGCTACACCTTC. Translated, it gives CASSSRQGVGYTF.

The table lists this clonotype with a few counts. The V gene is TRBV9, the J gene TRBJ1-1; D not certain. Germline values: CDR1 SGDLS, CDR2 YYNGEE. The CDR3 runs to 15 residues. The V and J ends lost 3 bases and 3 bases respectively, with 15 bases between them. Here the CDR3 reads CASSGGGGEDTEAFF. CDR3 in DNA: TGTGCCAGCAGCGGAGGCGGCGGGGAGGACACTGAAGCTTTCTTT.